This TCR beta chain was captured in a study of T cell responses to AZD1222 COVID-19 vaccine. This clone showed up just once. What it binds is not known. The repertoire was sequenced with immunoSEQ multiplex PCR; TCRdb's copy has only in-frame clones and lacks some. This table holds 66,000 or so clones, more than 75% found once. Study-level points and caveats: Among vaccine-associated CD4 TCRs, coverage spanned spike, with dominance at 160-218 and 743-854. The sample set comprised mostly white British donors with more females, and clonal diversity was possibly underestimated.

The sample consisted of peripheral blood, taken on day 0 of AZD1222 vaccination. The TCR originated in an adult in good health.

The CDR3 is CSARDTTPYTF. The CDR3 nucleotides read TGCAGTGCTAGAGATACCACACCCTACACCTTC. This chain links TRBV20-1 with TRBJ1-2; no clear D. CDR3 size: 11 residues. V dropped 0 bases and J dropped 10 bases, with 9 bases sitting between them. Looked up from germline, CDR1 is DFQATT and CDR2 is SNEGSKA (reference sequence).